This T cell receptor (beta chain) was profiled in a study of blood T cell repertoires in COVID-19. Germline CDR1 is SQVTM and CDR2 is ANQGSEA. V shed 7 bases and J 4 bases; nucleotides not matched to a gene: 4. The CDR3 has 12 amino acids. TCRdb keeps only in-frame clones here, not all; method: immunoSEQ multiplex PCR. The sample yields 400,000 to 500,000 clones, about 88% seen once. In terms of age and location, participants ranged from roughly 18 to 95 years and lived in about two dozen US areas. Assignment of participants to cohorts was predicated upon participant-reported clinical history. Sequencing was done on a sample of PBMCs or T cells enriched from blood (not recorded which). The chain joins TRBV29-1 to TRBJ1-1; 9 bases map to TRBD1. The sequence derives from a woman between 18 and 29 years old who had been exposed to COVID-19. The DNA of the CDR3 is TGCAGCGGCGGACAGGGGTCCACTGAAGCTTTCTTT. Amino acids: CSGGQGSTEAFF. The whole variable domain, filled in from reference TRBV29-1 and TRBJ1-1, reads SAVISQKPSRDICQRGTSLTIQCQVDSQVTMMFWYRQQPGQSLTLIATANQGSEATYESGFVIDKFPISRPNLTFSTLTVSNMSPEDSSIYLCSGGQGSTEAFFGQGTRLTVV.